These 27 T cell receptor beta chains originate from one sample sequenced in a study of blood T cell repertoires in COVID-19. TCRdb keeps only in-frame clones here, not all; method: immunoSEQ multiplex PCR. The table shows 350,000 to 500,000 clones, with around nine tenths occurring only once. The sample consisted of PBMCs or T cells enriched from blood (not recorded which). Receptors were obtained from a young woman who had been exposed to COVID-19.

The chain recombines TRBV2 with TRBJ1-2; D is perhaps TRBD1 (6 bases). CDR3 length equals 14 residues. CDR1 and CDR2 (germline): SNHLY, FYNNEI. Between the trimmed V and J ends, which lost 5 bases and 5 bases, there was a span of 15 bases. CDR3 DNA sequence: TGTGCCAGCAGTATGGACAGATTAGGATATGGCTACACCTTC. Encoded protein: CASSMDRLGYGYTF.

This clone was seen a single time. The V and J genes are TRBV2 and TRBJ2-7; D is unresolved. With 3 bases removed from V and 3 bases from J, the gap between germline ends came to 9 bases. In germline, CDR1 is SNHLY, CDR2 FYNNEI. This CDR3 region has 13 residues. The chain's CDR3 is CASSDERNYEQYF. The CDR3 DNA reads TGTGCCAGCAGTGACGAGAGAAACTACGAGCAGTACTTC.

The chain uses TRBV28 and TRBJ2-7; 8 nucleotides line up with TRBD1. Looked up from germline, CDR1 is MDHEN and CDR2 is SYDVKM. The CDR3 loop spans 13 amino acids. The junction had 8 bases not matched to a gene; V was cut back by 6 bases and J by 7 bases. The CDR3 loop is CASRNGQGGEQYF. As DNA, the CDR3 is TGTGCCAGCAGAAACGGACAGGGTGGGGAGCAGTACTTC.

CDR3 in DNA: TGTGCCAGCAGCCAAGAGGGTCGGAGGGGTAATGGCTACACCTTC. Translating it yields CASSQEGRRGNGYTF. The chain employs TRBV3-1 (or the pseudogene TRBV3-2) and TRBJ1-2; D is perhaps TRBD1 (5 bases). The V end lost 0 bases, the J end lost 6 bases, and 14 bases lay between the germline ends. The CDR3 contains 15 residues. CDR1 and CDR2 (germline): LGHDT, YNNKEL (reference sequence).

The CDR3 bases are TGTGCCAGCAATCCGCGACAGGGGTACAATGAGCAGTTCTTC. This sequence encodes CASNPRQGYNEQFF. J is TRBJ2-1 and V is TRBV2; 8 nucleotides agree with TRBD1. CDR3 length: 14 residues. Trimming took 7 bases from V and 4 from J; bases not matched to a gene: 6. Germline V CDR1 and CDR2: SNHLY, FYNNEI.

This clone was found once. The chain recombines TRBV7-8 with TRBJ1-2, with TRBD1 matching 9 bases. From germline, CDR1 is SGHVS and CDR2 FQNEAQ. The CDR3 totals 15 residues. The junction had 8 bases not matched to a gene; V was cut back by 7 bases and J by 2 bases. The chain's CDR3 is CASNRYRGQNYGYTF. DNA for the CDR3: TGTGCCAGCAACCGATACAGGGGGCAGAACTATGGCTACACCTTC.

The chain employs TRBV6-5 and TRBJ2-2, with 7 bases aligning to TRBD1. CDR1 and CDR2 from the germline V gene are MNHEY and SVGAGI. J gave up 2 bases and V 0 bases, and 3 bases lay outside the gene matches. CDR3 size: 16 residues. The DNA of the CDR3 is TGTGCCAGCAGTTACTCCGGGACAGCAAACACCGGGGAGCTGTTTTTT. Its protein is CASSYSGTANTGELFF.

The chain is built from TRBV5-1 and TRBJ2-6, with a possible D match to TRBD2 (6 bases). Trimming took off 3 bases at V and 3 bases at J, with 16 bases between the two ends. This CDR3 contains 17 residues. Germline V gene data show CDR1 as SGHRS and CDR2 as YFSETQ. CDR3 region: CASSSGGAYRGANVLTF. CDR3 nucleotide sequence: TGCGCCAGCAGCTCAGGAGGGGCTTACCGTGGGGCCAACGTCCTGACTTTC.

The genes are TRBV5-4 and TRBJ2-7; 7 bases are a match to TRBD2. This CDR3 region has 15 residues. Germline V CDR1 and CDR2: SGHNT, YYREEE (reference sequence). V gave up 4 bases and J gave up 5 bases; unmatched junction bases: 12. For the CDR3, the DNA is TGTGCCAGCAGCCATTCTTGGGGGAGGGCCGACGAGCAGTACTTC. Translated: CASSHSWGRADEQYF.

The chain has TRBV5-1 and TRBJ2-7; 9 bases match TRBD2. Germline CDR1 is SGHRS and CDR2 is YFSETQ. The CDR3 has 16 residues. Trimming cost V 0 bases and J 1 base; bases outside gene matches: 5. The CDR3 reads CASSLGAAGGSYEQYF. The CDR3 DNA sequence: TGCGCCAGCAGCTTGGGTGCAGCGGGGGGTTCCTACGAGCAGTACTTC.

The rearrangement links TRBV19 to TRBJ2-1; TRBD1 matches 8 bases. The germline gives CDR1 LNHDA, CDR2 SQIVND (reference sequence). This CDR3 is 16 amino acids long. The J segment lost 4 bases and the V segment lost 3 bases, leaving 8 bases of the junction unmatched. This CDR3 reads CASSMGGQGLYNEQFF. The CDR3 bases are TGTGCCAGTAGTATGGGTGGACAGGGTCTGTACAATGAGCAGTTCTTC.

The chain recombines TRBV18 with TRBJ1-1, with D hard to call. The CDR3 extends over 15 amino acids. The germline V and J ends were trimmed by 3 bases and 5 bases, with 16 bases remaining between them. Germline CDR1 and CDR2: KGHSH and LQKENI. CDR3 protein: CASSPLSAPETEAFF. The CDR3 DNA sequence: TGTGCCAGCTCACCGCTGTCAGCGCCTGAGACTGAAGCTTTCTTT.

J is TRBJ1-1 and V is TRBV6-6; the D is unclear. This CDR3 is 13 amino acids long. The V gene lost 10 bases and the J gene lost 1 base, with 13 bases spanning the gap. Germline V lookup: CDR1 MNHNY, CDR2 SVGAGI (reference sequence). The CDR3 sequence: CATHSSGNTEAFF. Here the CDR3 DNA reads TGTGCCACCCATTCTTCGGGGAACACTGAAGCTTTCTTT.

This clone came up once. In DNA, the CDR3 is TGTGCCATCAGTGAAGGCGGGGTACTCACAGATACGCAGTATTTT. It yields the protein CAISEGGVLTDTQYF. The V call is TRBV10-3, the J call TRBJ2-3, with D possibly TRBD2 on 6 matching bases. The CDR3 runs to 15 residues. V lost 3 bases and J lost 2, with 12 bases in between. Germline values: CDR1 ENHRY, CDR2 SYGVKD.

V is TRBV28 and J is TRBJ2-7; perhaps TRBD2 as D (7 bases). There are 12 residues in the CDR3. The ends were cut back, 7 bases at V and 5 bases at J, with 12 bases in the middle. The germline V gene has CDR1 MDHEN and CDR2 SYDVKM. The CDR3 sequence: CASMRGRDEQYF. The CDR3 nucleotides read TGTGCCAGCATGCGGGGGCGGGACGAGCAGTACTTC.

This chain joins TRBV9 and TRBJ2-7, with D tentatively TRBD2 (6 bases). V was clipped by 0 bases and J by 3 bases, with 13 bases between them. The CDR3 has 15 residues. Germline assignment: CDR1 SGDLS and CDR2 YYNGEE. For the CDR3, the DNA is TGTGCCAGCAGCGTAGGAAACGGGAGAGGCTACGAGCAGTACTTC. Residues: CASSVGNGRGYEQYF.

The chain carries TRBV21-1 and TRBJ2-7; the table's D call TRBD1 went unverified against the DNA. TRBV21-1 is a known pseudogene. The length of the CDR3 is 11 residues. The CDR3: CASSKVRGQYF. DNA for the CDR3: TGTGCCAGCAGCAAAGTAAGGGGCCAGTACTTC.

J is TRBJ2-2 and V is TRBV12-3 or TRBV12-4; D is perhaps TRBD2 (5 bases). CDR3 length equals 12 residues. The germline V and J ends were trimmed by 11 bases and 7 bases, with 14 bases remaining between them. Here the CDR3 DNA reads TGTGCCGGGATGACTACCCACGGGGAGCTGTTTTTT. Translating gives CAGMTTHGELFF.

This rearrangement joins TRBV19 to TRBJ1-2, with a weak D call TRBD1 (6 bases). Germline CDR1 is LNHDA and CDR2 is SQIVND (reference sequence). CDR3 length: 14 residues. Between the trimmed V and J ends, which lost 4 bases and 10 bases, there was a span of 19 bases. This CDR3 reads CASSTRTAEGDYTF. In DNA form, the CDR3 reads TGTGCCAGTAGTACCCGGACGGCCGAGGGGGACTACACCTTC.

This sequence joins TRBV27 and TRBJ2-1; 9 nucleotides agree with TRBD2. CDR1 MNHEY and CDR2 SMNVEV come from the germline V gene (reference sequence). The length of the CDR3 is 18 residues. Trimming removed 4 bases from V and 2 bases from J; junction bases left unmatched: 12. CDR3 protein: CASSSLGGGAVPYNEQFF. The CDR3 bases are TGTGCCAGCAGTTCCTTGGGCGGGGGGGCGGTCCCCTACAATGAGCAGTTCTTC.

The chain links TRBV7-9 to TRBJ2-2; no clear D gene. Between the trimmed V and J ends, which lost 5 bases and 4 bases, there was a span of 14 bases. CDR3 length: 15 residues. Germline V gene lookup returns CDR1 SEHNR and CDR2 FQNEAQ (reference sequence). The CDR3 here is CASSTSLSGTGELFF. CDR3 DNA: TGTGCCAGCAGCACCTCGCTGTCGGGCACCGGGGAGCTGTTTTTT.

CDR3 in amino acids: CASTFPPAGWVEQYF. DNA for the CDR3: TGTGCCAGCACGTTCCCGCCAGCGGGGTGGGTGGAGCAGTACTTC. V usage is TRBV11-2 and J usage is TRBJ2-7; the match to TRBD2 covers 7 bases. Germline-derived CDR1 and CDR2 are SGHAT and FQNNGV. V lost 7 bases and J lost 7; bases outside the gene matches: 16. The CDR3 is 15 amino acids.

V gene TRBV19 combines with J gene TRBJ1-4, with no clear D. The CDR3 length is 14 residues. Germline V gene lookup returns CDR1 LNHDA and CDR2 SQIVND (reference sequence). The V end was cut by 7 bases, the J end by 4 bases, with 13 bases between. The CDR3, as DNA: TGTGCCAGTACTAAGGTCGGGGTTAATGAAAAACTGTTTTTT. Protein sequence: CASTKVGVNEKLFF.

The CDR3 reads CASSWTSYNEQFF. CDR3 sequence (DNA): TGTGCCAGCAGCTGGACTAGCTACAATGAGCAGTTCTTC. V and J are TRBV7-2 and TRBJ2-1; 7 nucleotides match TRBD2. The CDR3 is 13 residues long. The V gene's germline CDR1 is SGHTA and CDR2 FQGNSA. The V gene end was trimmed by 4 bases and the J gene end by 3 bases; junction bases not matched to a gene: 0.

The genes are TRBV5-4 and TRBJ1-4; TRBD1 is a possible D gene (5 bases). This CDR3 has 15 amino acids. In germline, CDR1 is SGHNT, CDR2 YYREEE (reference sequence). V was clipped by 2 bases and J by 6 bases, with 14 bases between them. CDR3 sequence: CASSFTGALDEKLFF. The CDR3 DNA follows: TGTGCCAGCAGCTTCACAGGCGCACTTGATGAAAAACTGTTTTTT.

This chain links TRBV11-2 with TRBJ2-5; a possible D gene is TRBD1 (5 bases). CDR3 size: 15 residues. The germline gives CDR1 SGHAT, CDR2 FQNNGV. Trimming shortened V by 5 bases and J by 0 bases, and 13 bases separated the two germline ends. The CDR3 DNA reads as TGTGCCAGCAGCCCACAGGCCTGGTACCAAGAGACCCAGTACTTC. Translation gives CASSPQAWYQETQYF.

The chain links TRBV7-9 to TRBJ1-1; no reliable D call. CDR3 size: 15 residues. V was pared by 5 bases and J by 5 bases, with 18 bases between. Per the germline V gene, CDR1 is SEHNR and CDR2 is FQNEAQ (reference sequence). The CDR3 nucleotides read TGTGCCAGCAGCATCGGAGATTCTAGCGAGACTGAAGCTTTCTTT. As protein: CASSIGDSSETEAFF.